The present T cell receptor (beta chain) was sequenced within a study of T cell responses to AZD1222 COVID-19 vaccine. As to this clone: Its antigen is still unknown.

The data were produced by immunoSEQ multiplex PCR, yet TCRdb's version contains in-frame clones alone and is incomplete. This table holds about 120,000 clones, about 89% found once. Study observations and caveats: Across the whole spike, CD4 TCRs peaked at regions 160-218 and 743-854.

This CDR3 region has 13 residues. Trimming removed 0 bases at V and 2 bases at J, with 5 bases between. CDR1 and CDR2 from the germline V gene are LGHNA and YSLEER. The sequence came from an adult in good health. The rearrangement joins TRBV4-3 to TRBJ2-7; D is unclear. The source was peripheral blood, collected on day 0 of AZD1222 vaccination. CDR3 sequence (DNA): TGCGCCAGCAGCCAAGAAGAAACCTACGAGCAGTACTTC. Translating gives CASSQEETYEQYF.